This TCR beta chain was sequenced for a study of identical twins. Study-level results: Models underestimated TCR alpha sharing (out-of-frame) in monozygotic twins. Less excess twin sharing appeared in beta out-of-frame sequences. Findings depended on cross-sectional statistics rather than tracking the same donors.

Via MiXCR, TCRdb re-called the 5' RACE reads, giving one row per CDR3 protein. The sample lists about 530,000 distinct CDR3 sequences, around 15% occurring once. This clonotype was recorded at least ten times. The antigen is unknown. Trimming stripped 11 bases from V and 2 bases from J, with 11 bases between. This CDR3 is built from 12 residues. This sample was shared with a second study, whose subject was yellow fever vaccine responses in identical twins.

The chain joins TRBV12-3 or TRBV12-4 to TRBJ2-3; D call uncertain. The sequenced sample consisted of CD4+ T cells sorted from blood. This receptor was taken from a woman between 18 and 29 years old in good health. DNA for the CDR3: TGTGCCTCGTGTACAGCCACAGATACGCAGTATTTT. Its translation is CASCTATDTQYF.